The rows below give T cell receptor beta chains drawn from one sample of a study of shared clonotypes between healthy human individuals. TCRdb keeps only in-frame clones here, not all; method: immunoSEQ multiplex PCR. The table lists about 2.2 million clones, under 95% of them singletons, with about 1.8% in the top ten. The sample taken for sequencing was naive CD8+ T cells from PBMCs. These TCRs come from a man in his late teens or twenties in good health. Some clones in this sample may be carry-over from other donors' samples. CDR3s include the opening cysteine and the closing phenylalanine or tryptophan. A D gene is named only where the DNA matches it firmly. Part of the rows lack a size; the others show once, few, many or a class for expanded clones.

TRBV19,-,TRBD2,TRBJ2-1,13,TGTGCCAGTAGTCTAGCGGGAGCCTCTGAGCAGTTCTTC,CASSLAGASEQFF
TRBV28,-,TRBD2,TRBJ2-7,17,TGTGCCAGCAACCCCGGACTAGCGGGGGCGAGCTCCTACGAGCAGTACTTC,CASNPGLAGASSYEQYF
TRBV7-9,once,-,TRBJ2-5,14,TGTGCCAGCAGCTTAGCCAGAGCACAAGAGACCCAGTACTTC,CASSLARAQETQYF
TRBV7-2,-,TRBD1,TRBJ2-2,17,TGTGCCAGCAGCCCCGGCCCCGGGACAGGGCCCACCGGGGAGCTGTTTTTT,CASSPGPGTGPTGELFF
TRBV5-6,-,-,TRBJ2-5,14,TGTGCCAGCAGCTTATCAGGCCGGGGGGAGACCCAGTACTTC,CASSLSGRGETQYF
TRBV5-6,-,-,TRBJ2-1,12,TGTGCCAGCAGCTTGGGGGATAATGAGCAGTTCTTC,CASSLGDNEQFF
TRBV6-6,once,-,TRBJ1-2,15,TGTGCCAGCAGTTACTCTACAGGGCAAGCCCATGGCTACACCTTC,CASSYSTGQAHGYTF
TRBV4-2,-,-,TRBJ2-2,15,TGTGCCAGCAGCTGGGACCCCGCGAACACCGGGGAGCTGTTTTTT,CASSWDPANTGELFF
TRBV11-2,-,-,TRBJ2-1,12,TGTGCCAGCAGCTTAGATCCGACGGAGCAGTTCTTC,CASSLDPTEQFF
TRBV5-4,-,TRBD1,TRBJ1-4,16,TGTGCCAGCAGCCCCAGTCAGGGGGCCACTAATGAAAAACTGTTTTTT,CASSPSQGATNEKLFF
TRBV2,-,TRBD2,TRBJ2-7,16,TGTGCCAGCAGTGAAACTAGCGGGAGGGCTCTCGGCGAGCAGTACTTC,CASSETSGRALGEQYF
TRBV5-6,-,TRBD1,TRBJ1-4,14,TGTGCCAGCAGCCTGGGACAGGGGTACAGAAAACTGTTTTTT,CASSLGQGYRKLFF
TRBV19,-,-,TRBJ1-2,16,TGTGCCAGTAGTATACGTGGTCCCCCAACACAGGATGGCTACACCTTC,CASSIRGPPTQDGYTF
TRBV19,-,TRBD1,TRBJ1-1,15,TGTGCCAGTAGTGACCCGGGACAGGGGATCAGTGAAGCTTTCTTT,CASSDPGQGISEAFF
TRBV27,-,-,TRBJ2-7,14,TGTGCCAGCAGTTTATCGCTGGATTCCTACGAGCAGTACTTC,CASSLSLDSYEQYF
TRBV7-9,-,TRBD1,TRBJ2-7,14,TGTGCCAGCAGCTCCCGGGACAGGGGCCACGAGCAGTACTTC,CASSSRDRGHEQYF